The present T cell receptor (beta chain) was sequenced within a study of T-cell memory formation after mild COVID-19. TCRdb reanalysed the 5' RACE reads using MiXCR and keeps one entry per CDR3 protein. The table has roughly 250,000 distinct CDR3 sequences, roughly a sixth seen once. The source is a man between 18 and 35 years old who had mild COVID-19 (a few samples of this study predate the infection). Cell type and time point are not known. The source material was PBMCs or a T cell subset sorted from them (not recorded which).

DNA for the CDR3: TGTGCCAGCAGCGCCGGGCGCGGCCATGAGCAGTTCTTC. This gives the protein CASSAGRGHEQFF. The V call is TRBV11-2, the J call TRBJ2-1; D call uncertain. V lost 5 bases to trimming and J lost 8 bases, with 13 bases between them. CDR3 size: 13 residues. CDR1 is SGHAT, CDR2 FQNNGV, per germline.